This T cell receptor beta chain was obtained from a study of metastatic and nonmetastatic thyroid tumors. This clone was counted many times. Its specificity is not known. Trimming at V came to 4 bases and at J to 5 bases, leaving 3 bases not matched to a gene. CDR1 is MNHEY and CDR2 is SMNVEV in the germline V gene (reference sequence). The CDR3 is 13 residues long. Through MiXCR, TCRdb re-clonotyped the PCR reads. Among roughly 55,000 clones listed, 16% were seen once. Thyroid surgery was preceded by no treatment in any patient. Study observations and caveats: Reported TCR beta diversity, measured in blood and tumor, was significantly higher for malignant thyroid tumors than for benign nodules.

The receptor comes from a male donor with papillary thyroid cancer or a benign thyroid nodule (not recorded which). Some clones in this sample may be carry-over from other donors' samples. V is TRBV27 and J is TRBJ2-7; 9 positions agree with TRBD1. Sequencing was performed on blood. In DNA form, the CDR3 reads TGTGCCAGCAGTTGGGACAGGGAAAACGAGCAGTACTTC. It codes for CASSWDRENEQYF.